Sequencing of this TCR beta chain was carried out in a study of T-cell reconstitution after alpha-beta-depleted transplantation in children. Overall study results and limits: Once a year had passed after transplant, T-cell counts and diversity came mostly from newly produced T cells.

A TCRbeta library incorporating unique molecular identifiers was prepared. TCRdb processed the PCR reads anew with MiXCR; each CDR3 protein has one entry. The sample has roughly 100,000 distinct CDR3 sequences, roughly 7.6% seen once. In this sample, this clonotype turned up many times. What it recognizes is unknown. The germline CDR1 and CDR2 sequences are MNHEY and SMNVEV (reference sequence). The V gene lost 4 bases and the J gene lost 5 bases, with 14 bases spanning the gap. The CDR3 spans 15 residues. Sequenced material: PBMCs, taken before TCRalphabeta/CD19-depleted stem cell transplant. The V call is TRBV27, the J call TRBJ1-4; the D is unclear. This TCR derives from a boy under 10 years old with acute lymphoblastic leukemia, due to receive a stem cell transplant. CDR3 protein: CASSSPGGVNEKLFF. The CDR3, as DNA: TGTGCCAGCAGTTCCCCTGGCGGGGTGAATGAAAAACTGTTTTTT. Full variable domain (rest looked up from reference TRBV27 and TRBJ1-4): EAQVTQNPRYLITVTGKKLTVTCSQNMNHEYMSWYRQDPGLGLRQIYYSMNVEVTDKGDVPEGYKVSRKEKRNFPLILESPSPNQTSLYFCASSSPGGVNEKLFFGSGTQLSVL.